These 26 T cell receptor beta chains share one sample of origin, sequenced in a study of T cells in Graves' hyperthyroidism and ophthalmopathy. RNA transcripts were the template for amplifying TCR beta CDR3 regions. RT-PCR in the first round (using the HTBI primer set) targeted the TCR CDR3. TCRdb re-analysed the multiplex PCR reads in MiXCR, keeping a single row per CDR3 protein. Among over 150,000 distinct CDR3 sequences, about a sixth were seen once, and the ten largest hold roughly 49%. What was sequenced was blood. All receptors derive from a woman between 50 and 59 years old with Graves' hyperthyroidism.

This clonotype was seen repeatedly, ten times or more. The rearrangement joins TRBV12-3 or TRBV12-4 to TRBJ1-1; D is unresolved. Trimming pared 5 bases from V and 0 bases from J, leaving 13 bases between. The CDR3 totals 15 residues. This chain's CDR3 is CASSGSESMNTEAFF. DNA of the CDR3: TGTGCCAGCAGTGGGTCAGAATCTATGAACACTGAAGCTTTCTTT.

This clonotype has at least ten counts. This chain joins TRBV29-1 and TRBJ2-3, with D unresolved. Trimming pared 4 bases from V and 2 bases from J, leaving 7 bases between. CDR3 length: 12 amino acids. Germline V CDR1 and CDR2: SQVTM, ANQGSEA. This CDR3 reads CSVGENTDTQYF. The CDR3 region has the DNA TGCAGCGTTGGTGAGAACACAGATACGCAGTATTTT.

This clonotype appeared many times. This rearrangement joins TRBV20-1 to TRBJ2-5; 12 positions match TRBD2. Germline values: CDR1 DFQATT, CDR2 SNEGSKA (reference sequence). CDR3 length: 13 residues. Trimming at V came to 3 bases and at J to 4 bases, leaving 0 bases not matched to a gene. CDR3 protein: CSARGLAGETQYF. The CDR3 DNA reads TGCAGTGCTAGGGGACTAGCGGGAGAGACCCAGTACTTC.

The rearrangement joins TRBV27 to TRBJ2-2; weak D call: TRBD2 (5 bases). Germline CDR1 reads MNHEY; CDR2 reads SMNVEV (reference sequence). The CDR3 has 16 residues. V shed 5 bases and J shed 2 bases, with 15 bases lying between them. CDR3 protein: CASSHLLGLNTGELFF. CDR3 bases: TGTGCCAGCAGTCACTTACTCGGACTTAACACCGGGGAGCTGTTTTTT.

This clonotype has more than one count but fewer than ten. The rearrangement uses TRBV6-4 and TRBJ1-1; D is unclear. Trimming shortened V by 5 bases and J by 4 bases, and 11 bases separated the two germline ends. CDR1 and CDR2 from the germline V gene are MRHNA and SNTAGT. The CDR3 runs 13 residues. The CDR3 sequence: CASSSVQGTEAFF. The CDR3 DNA is TGTGCCAGCAGTTCAGTCCAAGGCACTGAAGCTTTCTTT.

The chain has TRBV10-3 and TRBJ1-1; 10 bases map to TRBD1. This CDR3 comprises 18 residues. The V gene end was trimmed by 6 bases and the J gene end by 7 bases; junction bases not matched to a gene: 20. Germline V gives CDR1 ENHRY, CDR2 SYGVKD. CDR3 DNA: TGTGCCATCAGGGGAACATCGGGACAGGGGATCACAATCCATGAAGCTTTCTTT. Translated: CAIRGTSGQGITIHEAFF.

This clonotype has ten or more counts. The V and J genes are TRBV20-1 and TRBJ1-5; possible D gene TRBD1, 6 bases. V lost 2 bases and J lost 0, with 8 bases in between. Germline assignment: CDR1 DFQATT and CDR2 SNEGSKA (reference sequence). CDR3 length: 14 residues. This CDR3 reads CSARWGHSNQPQHF. CDR3 nucleotide sequence: TGCAGTGCTAGATGGGGGCATAGCAATCAGCCCCAGCATTTT.

This clonotype has at least ten counts. V usage is TRBV11-2 and J usage is TRBJ2-2; TRBD2 might be the D (5 bases). Germline values: CDR1 SGHAT, CDR2 FQNNGV. Trimming cost V 1 base and J 4 bases, with 10 bases left between them. This CDR3 region has 15 residues. DNA of the CDR3: TGTGCCAGCAGCTTAGTAGAGGGTAGCACCGGGGAGCTGTTTTTT. This gives the protein CASSLVEGSTGELFF.

There are many counts of this clonotype. This chain uses TRBV30 with TRBJ1-5, with D hard to call. The CDR3 is 15 residues long. V lost 1 base, J lost 4 bases, and 14 bases lay in between. Germline CDR1 and CDR2: GTSNPN and SVGIG (reference sequence). DNA of the CDR3: TGTGCCTGGAGTGAACGGTGGGGAACAAATCAGCCCCAGCATTTT. Translating gives CAWSERWGTNQPQHF. The variable domain in full, completed from reference TRBV30 and TRBJ1-5, reads SQTIHQWPATLVQPVGSPLSLECTVEGTSNPNLYWYRQAAGRGLQLLFYSVGIGQISSEVPQNLSASRPQDRQFILSSKKLLLSDSGFYLCAWSERWGTNQPQHFGDGTRLSIL.

Only a few counts were recorded for this clonotype. The chain recombines TRBV24-1 with TRBJ2-1; the D gene is possibly TRBD1 (6 bases). CDR3 length equals 17 residues. The V gene's germline CDR1 is KGHDR and CDR2 SFDVKD. Trimming shortened V by 9 bases and J by 6 bases, and 26 bases separated the two germline ends. CDR3 in amino acids: CATRAGAFPDSSNEQFF. CDR3 in DNA: TGTGCCACCCGGGCAGGGGCCTTCCCCGATTCATCCAATGAGCAGTTCTTC.

The chain joins TRBV4-1 to TRBJ1-2; possible D gene TRBD1, 5 bases. Trimming stripped 1 base from V and 1 base from J, with 7 bases between. Germline CDR1 and CDR2: MGHRA and YSYEKL. CDR3 size: 14 residues. Here the CDR3 DNA reads TGCGCCAGCAGCCAAGTACAGGTTAACTATGGCTACACCTTC. Amino acids: CASSQVQVNYGYTF.

This chain uses TRBV30 with TRBJ2-3; D uncertain. The CDR3 runs 12 residues. V lost 8 bases, J lost 1 base, and 10 bases lay in between. Germline lookup yields CDR1 GTSNPN and CDR2 SVGIG (reference sequence). CDR3 region: CALSVGTDTQYF. CDR3 coding DNA: TGTGCCCTGTCGGTAGGCACAGATACGCAGTATTTT.

This clonotype was recorded at least ten times. The chain links TRBV28 to TRBJ2-1; 15 bases align to TRBD2. The junction had 8 bases not matched to a gene; V was cut back by 7 bases and J by 4 bases. CDR3 length equals 17 residues. Germline CDR1 is MDHEN and CDR2 is SYDVKM. The DNA of the CDR3 is TGTGCCAGCACCCCTGGGGGACTAGCGGGAGGATACAATGAGCAGTTCTTC. Protein sequence: CASTPGGLAGGYNEQFF.

The CDR3 protein is CASSDHRGNYEQYF. The CDR3 DNA reads as TGTGCCAGCAGTGACCACAGGGGGAACTACGAGCAGTACTTC. This rearrangement joins TRBV6-1 to TRBJ2-7; 8 positions match TRBD1. Looked up from germline, CDR1 is MNHNS and CDR2 is SASEGT. This CDR3 contains 14 residues. After removal of 3 bases from V and 3 bases from J, the junction contained 4 bases not matched to a gene.

In this sample, this clonotype turned up a few times. The chain links TRBV5-5 to TRBJ1-3; possibly TRBD1 for D (5 bases). The CDR3 is made up of 16 amino acids. Germline assignment: CDR1 SGHKS and CDR2 YYEKEE (reference sequence). The V and J ends lost 0 bases and 0 bases respectively, with 10 bases between them. The CDR3 here is CASSLGRGDSGNTIYF. The CDR3 bases are TGTGCCAGCAGCTTGGGACGGGGCGACTCTGGAAACACCATATATTTT.

The rearrangement uses TRBV20-1 and TRBJ1-5; tentatively, D is TRBD1 (5 bases). Germline loops: CDR1 DFQATT, CDR2 SNEGSKA (reference sequence). V lost 2 bases and J lost 0, with 20 bases in between. The CDR3 is 18 residues long. The CDR3 protein is CSARPRSGGKYSNQPQHF. CDR3 coding DNA: TGCAGTGCTAGACCGCGTTCCGGGGGGAAATATAGCAATCAGCCCCAGCATTTT.

The V gene is TRBV20-1, the J gene TRBJ2-7, with TRBD2 matching 10 bases. V shed 0 bases and J 4 bases; nucleotides not matched to a gene: 9. The CDR3 contains 16 residues. Per the germline V gene, CDR1 is DFQATT and CDR2 is SNEGSKA (reference sequence). The CDR3 DNA reads as TGCAGTGCTAGAGATTCAGCGGGAGGGCCTAGTTACGAGCAGTACTTC. This sequence encodes CSARDSAGGPSYEQYF.

This clonotype was counted between two and nine times. A much larger clone sits a single nucleotide away, making a read error possible. This chain connects TRBV6-4 to TRBJ1-1, with a tentative D call TRBD1 (6 bases). CDR1 and CDR2 (germline): MRHNA, SNTAGT. Trimming pared 5 bases from V and 10 bases from J, leaving 14 bases between. The CDR3 loop spans 12 amino acids. In DNA, the CDR3 is TGTGCCAGCAGTTTTGGGACAATTGGAGCTTTCTTT. This translates into CASSFGTIGAFF.

The gene calls are TRBV20-1 and TRBJ2-6, with a possible D match to TRBD1 (6 bases). The germline CDR1 and CDR2 sequences are DFQATT and SNEGSKA (reference sequence). The CDR3 sequence is 14 residues long. V lost 6 bases and J lost 4, with 13 bases in between. Here the CDR3 reads CSAQGTSGANVLTF. The CDR3 DNA is TGCAGTGCCCAAGGGACATCCGGGGCCAACGTCCTGACTTTC.

This clonotype was detected many times. V and J are TRBV12-5 and TRBJ2-7; 7 bases are shared with TRBD2. Germline CDR1 and CDR2: LGHNT and FRNRAP. CDR3 size: 16 residues. J gave up 5 bases and V 0 bases, and 10 bases lay outside the gene matches. CDR3 nucleotides: TGTGCTAGTGGTTTGGTACTTCGCGGGAGTCGCGACGAGCAGTACTTC. Encoded protein: CASGLVLRGSRDEQYF.

This clonotype was detected a few times. The rearrangement links TRBV6-1 to TRBJ2-7, with a weak D call TRBD2 (7 bases). The V gene lost 6 bases and the J gene lost 3 bases, with 15 bases spanning the gap. The germline gives CDR1 MNHNS, CDR2 SASEGT. The CDR3 has 14 amino acids. The CDR3 here is CASSLKGGGYEQYF. In DNA form, the CDR3 reads TGTGCCAGCAGCCTAAAGGGAGGGGGCTACGAGCAGTACTTC.

This clonotype was seen just once. The chain is built from TRBV6-1 and TRBJ1-1, with unresolved D. The CDR3 length is 10 residues. Germline CDR1 reads MNHNS; CDR2 reads SASEGT. Between the trimmed V and J ends, which lost 10 bases and 5 bases, there was a span of 8 bases. The CDR3 DNA is TGTGCCAACGGTCGAACTGAAGCTTTCTTT. Translated, it gives CANGRTEAFF.

About this clonotype itself: A much larger clone differs from this one at a single base, so this may be a read error. This CDR3 reads CVSSQPLGRNEQFF. Written as DNA, the CDR3 is TGTGTCAGCAGCCAGCCACTAGGCCGCAATGAGCAGTTCTTC. The J gene is TRBJ2-1, the V gene TRBV7-9; tentative D call: TRBD2 (5 bases). Germline CDR1 reads SEHNR; CDR2 reads FQNEAQ (reference sequence). There are 14 residues in the CDR3.

The V and J genes are TRBV28 and TRBJ2-3; 7 bases agree with TRBD1. Germline trimming cut 6 bases from V and 2 bases from J; bases unmatched to any gene: 17. Germline CDR1 is MDHEN and CDR2 is SYDVKM. The CDR3 runs to 18 residues. The chain's CDR3 is CASSPTKSGTVYTDTQYF. CDR3 nucleotide sequence: TGTGCCAGCAGCCCCACTAAATCCGGGACAGTCTACACAGATACGCAGTATTTT.

As concerns this clonotype: A read error may produce the germline difference seen at one junction end. This chain joins TRBV5-1 and TRBJ2-7, with D hard to call. The V gene's germline CDR1 is SGHRS and CDR2 YFSETQ. The CDR3 has 16 residues. CDR3 sequence reads: CASSGPGRMSSYEQCF. In nucleotides, the CDR3 is TGCGCCAGCAGCGGACCTGGACGGATGAGCTCCTACGAGCAGTGCTTC.

The chain recombines TRBV2 with TRBJ2-1; 7 positions match TRBD1. Germline CDR1 and CDR2: SNHLY and FYNNEI. The junction had 8 bases not matched to a gene; V was cut back by 6 bases and J by 0 bases. The CDR3 extends over 16 amino acids. CDR3 DNA: TGTGCCAGCAGCGAGACAGGGTTGGGCTCCTACAATGAGCAGTTCTTC. Protein: CASSETGLGSYNEQFF.